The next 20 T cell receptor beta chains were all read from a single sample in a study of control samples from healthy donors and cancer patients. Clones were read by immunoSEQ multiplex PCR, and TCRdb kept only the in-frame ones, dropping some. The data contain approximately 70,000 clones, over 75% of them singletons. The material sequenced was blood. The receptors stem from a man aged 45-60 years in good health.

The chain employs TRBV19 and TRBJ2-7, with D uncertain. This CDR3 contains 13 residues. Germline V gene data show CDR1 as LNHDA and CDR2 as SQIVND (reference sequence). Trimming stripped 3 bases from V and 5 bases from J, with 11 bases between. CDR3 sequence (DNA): TGTGCCAGTAGTATTTCGGACCCCCACGAGCAGTACTTC. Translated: CASSISDPHEQYF.

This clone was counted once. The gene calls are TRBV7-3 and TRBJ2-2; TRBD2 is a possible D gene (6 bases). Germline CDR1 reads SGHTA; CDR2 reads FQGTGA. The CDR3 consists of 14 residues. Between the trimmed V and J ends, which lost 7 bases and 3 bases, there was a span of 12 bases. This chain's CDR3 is CASNRGGDTGELFF. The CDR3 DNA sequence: TGTGCCAGCAACCGGGGCGGGGACACCGGGGAGCTGTTTTTT.

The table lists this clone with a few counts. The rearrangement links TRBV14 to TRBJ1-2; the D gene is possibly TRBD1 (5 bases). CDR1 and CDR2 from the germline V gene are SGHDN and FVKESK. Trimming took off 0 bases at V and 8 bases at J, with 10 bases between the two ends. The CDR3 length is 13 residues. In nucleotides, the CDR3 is TGTGCCAGCAGCCAAGAGAGAAGGGGCGGCTACACCTTC. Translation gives CASSQERRGGYTF.

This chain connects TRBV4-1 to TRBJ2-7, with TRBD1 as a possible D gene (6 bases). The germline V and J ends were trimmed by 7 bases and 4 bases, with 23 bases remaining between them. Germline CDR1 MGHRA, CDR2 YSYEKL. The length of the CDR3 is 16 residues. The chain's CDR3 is CASTDGIRQGNYEQYF. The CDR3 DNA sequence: TGCGCCAGCACCGACGGGATCAGGCAGGGGAATTACGAGCAGTACTTC.

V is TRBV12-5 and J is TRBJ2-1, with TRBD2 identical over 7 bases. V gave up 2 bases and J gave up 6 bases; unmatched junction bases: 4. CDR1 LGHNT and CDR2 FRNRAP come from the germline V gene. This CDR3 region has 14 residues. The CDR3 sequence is CASGLLSGGNEQFF. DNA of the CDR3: TGTGCTAGTGGTTTGCTCTCGGGGGGCAATGAGCAGTTCTTC.

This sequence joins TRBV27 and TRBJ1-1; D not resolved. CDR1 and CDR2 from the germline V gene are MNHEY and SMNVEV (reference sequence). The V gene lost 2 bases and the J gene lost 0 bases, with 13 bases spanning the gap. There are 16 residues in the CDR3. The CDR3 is CASSLGSPMMNTEAFF. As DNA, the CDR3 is TGTGCCAGCAGTTTAGGATCCCCAATGATGAACACTGAAGCTTTCTTT.

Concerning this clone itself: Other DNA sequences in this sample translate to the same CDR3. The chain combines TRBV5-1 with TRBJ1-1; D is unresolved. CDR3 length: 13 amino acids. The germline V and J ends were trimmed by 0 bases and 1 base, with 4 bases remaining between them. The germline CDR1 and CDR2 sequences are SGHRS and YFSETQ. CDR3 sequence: CASSLEGNTEAFF. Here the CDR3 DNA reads TGCGCCAGCAGCTTGGAGGGGAACACTGAAGCTTTCTTT.

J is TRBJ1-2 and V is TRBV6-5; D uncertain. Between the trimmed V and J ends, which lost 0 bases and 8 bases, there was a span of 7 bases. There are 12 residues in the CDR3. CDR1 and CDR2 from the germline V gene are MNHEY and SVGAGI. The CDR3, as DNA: TGTGCCAGCAGTTACTCAGGGTACGGCTACACCTTC. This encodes CASSYSGYGYTF.

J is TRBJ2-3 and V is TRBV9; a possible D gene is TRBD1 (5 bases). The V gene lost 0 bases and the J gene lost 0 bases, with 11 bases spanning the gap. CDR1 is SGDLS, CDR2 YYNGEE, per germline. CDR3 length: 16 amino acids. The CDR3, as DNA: TGTGCCAGCAGCGTAGAGGGGTGGGGTAGCACAGATACGCAGTATTTT. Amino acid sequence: CASSVEGWGSTDTQYF.

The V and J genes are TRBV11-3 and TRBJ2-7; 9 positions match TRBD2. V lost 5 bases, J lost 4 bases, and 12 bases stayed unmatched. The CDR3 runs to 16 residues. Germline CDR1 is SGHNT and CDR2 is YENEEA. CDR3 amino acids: CASSEPLSGRRYEQYF. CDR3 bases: TGTGCCAGCAGCGAACCCCTGAGCGGGAGGAGGTACGAGCAGTACTTC.

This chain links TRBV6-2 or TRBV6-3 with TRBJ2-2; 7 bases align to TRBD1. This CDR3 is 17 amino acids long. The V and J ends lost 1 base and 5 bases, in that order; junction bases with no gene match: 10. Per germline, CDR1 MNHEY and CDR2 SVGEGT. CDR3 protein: CASSYFSPAQGTGELFF. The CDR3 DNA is TGTGCCAGCAGTTACTTTTCTCCGGCACAGGGGACCGGGGAGCTGTTTTTT.

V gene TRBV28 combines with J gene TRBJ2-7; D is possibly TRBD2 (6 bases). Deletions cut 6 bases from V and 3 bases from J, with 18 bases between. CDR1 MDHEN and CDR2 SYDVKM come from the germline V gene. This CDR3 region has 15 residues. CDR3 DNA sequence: TGTGCCAGCAGCCCCGGGGGAGCTGGGGGCTACGAGCAGTACTTC. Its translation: CASSPGGAGGYEQYF.

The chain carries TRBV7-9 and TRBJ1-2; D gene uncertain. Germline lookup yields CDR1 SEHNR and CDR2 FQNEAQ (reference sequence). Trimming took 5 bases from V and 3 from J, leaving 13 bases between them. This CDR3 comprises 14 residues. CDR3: CASSHGRNDYGYTF. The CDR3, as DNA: TGTGCCAGCAGCCACGGCCGCAATGACTATGGCTACACCTTC.

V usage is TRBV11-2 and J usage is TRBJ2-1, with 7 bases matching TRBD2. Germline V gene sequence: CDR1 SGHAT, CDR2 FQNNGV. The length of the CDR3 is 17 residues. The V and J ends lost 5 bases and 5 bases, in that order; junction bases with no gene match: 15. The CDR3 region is CASSRLGVGLLNNEQFF. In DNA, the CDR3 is TGTGCCAGCAGCCGCCTTGGAGTGGGACTATTAAACAATGAGCAGTTCTTC.

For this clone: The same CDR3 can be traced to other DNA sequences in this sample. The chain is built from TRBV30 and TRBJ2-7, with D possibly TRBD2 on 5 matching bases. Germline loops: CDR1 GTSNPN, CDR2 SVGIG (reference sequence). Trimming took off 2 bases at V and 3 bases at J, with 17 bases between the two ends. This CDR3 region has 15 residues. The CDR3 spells CAWSHPLEGDYEQYF. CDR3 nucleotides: TGTGCCTGGAGTCACCCCCTTGAGGGAGACTACGAGCAGTACTTC. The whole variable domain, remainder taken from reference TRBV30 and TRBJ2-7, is SQTIHQWPATLVQPVGSPLSLECTVEGTSNPNLYWYRQAAGRGLQLLFYSVGIGQISSEVPQNLSASRPQDRQFILSSKKLLLSDSGFYLCAWSHPLEGDYEQYFGPGTRLTVT.

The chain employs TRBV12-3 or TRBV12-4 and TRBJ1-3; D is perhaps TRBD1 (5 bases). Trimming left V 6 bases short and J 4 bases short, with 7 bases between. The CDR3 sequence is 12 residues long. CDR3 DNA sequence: TGTGCCAGCAGGCGACAGGGAAACACCATATATTTT. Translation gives CASRRQGNTIYF.

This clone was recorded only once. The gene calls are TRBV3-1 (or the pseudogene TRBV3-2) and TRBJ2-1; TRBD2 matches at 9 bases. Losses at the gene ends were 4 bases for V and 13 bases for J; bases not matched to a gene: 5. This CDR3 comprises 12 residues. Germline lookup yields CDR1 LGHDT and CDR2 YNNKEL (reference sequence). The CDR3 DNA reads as TGTGCCAGCAGCCGCAGACTAGCGGTACAGTTCTTC. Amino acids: CASSRRLAVQFF.

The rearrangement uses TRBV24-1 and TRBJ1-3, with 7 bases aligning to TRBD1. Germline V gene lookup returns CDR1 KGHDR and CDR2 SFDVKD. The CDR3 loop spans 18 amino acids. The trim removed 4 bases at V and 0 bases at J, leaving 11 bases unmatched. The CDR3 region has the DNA TGTGCCACCAGTGACCCTAACCGACAGGGTGACTCTGGAAACACCATATATTTT. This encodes CATSDPNRQGDSGNTIYF.

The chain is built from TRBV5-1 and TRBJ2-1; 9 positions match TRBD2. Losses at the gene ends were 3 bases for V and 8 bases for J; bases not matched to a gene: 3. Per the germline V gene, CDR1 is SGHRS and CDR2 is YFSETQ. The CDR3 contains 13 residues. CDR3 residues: CASSSGTSHEQFF. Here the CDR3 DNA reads TGCGCCAGCAGCTCCGGGACTAGCCATGAGCAGTTCTTC.

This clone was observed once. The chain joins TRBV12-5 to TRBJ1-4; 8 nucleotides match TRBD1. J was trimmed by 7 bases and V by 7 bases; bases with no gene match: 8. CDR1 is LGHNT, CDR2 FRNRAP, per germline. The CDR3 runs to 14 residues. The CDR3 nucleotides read TGTGCTAGTGACACAGGGGGTGTTGGTGAAAAACTGTTTTTT. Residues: CASDTGGVGEKLFF.